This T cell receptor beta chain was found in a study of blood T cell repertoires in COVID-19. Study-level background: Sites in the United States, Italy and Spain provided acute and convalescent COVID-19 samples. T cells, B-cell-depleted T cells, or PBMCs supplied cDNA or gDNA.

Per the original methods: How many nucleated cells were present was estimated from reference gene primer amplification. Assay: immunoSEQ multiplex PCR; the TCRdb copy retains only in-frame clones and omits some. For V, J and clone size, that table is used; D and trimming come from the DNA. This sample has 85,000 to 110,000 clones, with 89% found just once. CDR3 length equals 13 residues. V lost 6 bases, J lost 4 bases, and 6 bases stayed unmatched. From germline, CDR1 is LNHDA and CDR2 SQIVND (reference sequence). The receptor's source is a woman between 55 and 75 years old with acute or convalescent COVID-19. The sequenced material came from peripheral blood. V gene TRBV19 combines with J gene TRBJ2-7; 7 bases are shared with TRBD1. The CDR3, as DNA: TGTGCCAGTAGCGGGACAGCTTTATACGAGCAGTACTTC. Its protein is CASSGTALYEQYF.